These 16 T cell receptor beta chains were sequenced from one sample in a study of CD8+ T cells in alopecia areata. In each case, RNA was isolated and then reverse transcribed into cDNA as the sequencing template. The repertoire was sequenced with immunoSEQ multiplex PCR; TCRdb's copy has only in-frame clones and lacks some. The sample contains roughly 190,000 clones, about three fifths of which appear only once. Treatment here: oral pan-JAK inhibitor, 5-10 mg twice daily. The sample consisted of CD4+ T cells sorted from blood, taken at week 24, from a patient treated with tofacitinib. The receptors shown here come from a human donor with alopecia areata.

The rearrangement uses TRBV11-2 and TRBJ1-2, with D unresolved. Germline CDR1 reads SGHAT; CDR2 reads FQNNGV. Trimming took off 3 bases at V and 0 bases at J, with 11 bases between the two ends. This CDR3 has 15 amino acids. CDR3 region: CASSFSKSTNYGYTF. As DNA, the CDR3 is TGTGCCAGCAGCTTCTCCAAGTCAACTAACTATGGCTACACCTTC. The entire variable domain, with the rest obtained from reference TRBV11-2 and TRBJ1-2, is as follows: EAGVAQSPRYKIIEKRQSVAFWCNPISGHATLYWYQQILGQGPKLLIQFQNNGVVDDSQLPKDRFSAERLKGVDSTLKIQPAKLEDSAVYLCASSFSKSTNYGYTFGSGTRLTVV.

The CDR3 loop is CASSRDRVDEQYF. The DNA for the CDR3 is TGTGCCAGCAGCAGGGACAGGGTCGACGAGCAGTACTTC. The rearrangement links TRBV7-3 to TRBJ2-7, with 9 bases that match TRBD1. The CDR3 contains 13 residues. V lost 5 bases, J lost 5 bases, and 4 bases stayed unmatched. Germline loops: CDR1 SGHTA, CDR2 FQGTGA.

This chain connects TRBV11-2 to TRBJ2-2; TRBD2 agrees at 9 bases. V shed 4 bases and J 6 bases; nucleotides not matched to a gene: 15. The V gene's germline CDR1 is SGHAT and CDR2 FQNNGV. The length of the CDR3 is 18 residues. CDR3 DNA sequence: TGTGCCAGCAGCTATCCTACCGGGACTAGCTTTGGAGCCGGGGAGCTGTTTTTT. It is translated as CASSYPTGTSFGAGELFF.

V usage is TRBV15 and J usage is TRBJ2-2, with 9 bases aligning to TRBD1. The CDR3 loop spans 16 amino acids. Germline assignment: CDR1 LNHNV and CDR2 YYDKDF (reference sequence). V trimming: 1 base; J trimming: 4 bases; junction bases outside the gene matches: 4. DNA for the CDR3: TGTGCCACCAGCAGAGTGGGGACAGGGATCACCGGGGAGCTGTTTTTT. Translating gives CATSRVGTGITGELFF. Together with reference TRBV15 and TRBJ2-2, the CDR3 gives the full variable domain: DAMVIQNPRYQVTQFGKPVTLSCSQTLNHNVMYWYQQKSSQAPKLLFHYYDKDFNNEADTPDNFQSRRPNTSFCFLDIRSPGLGDTAMYLCATSRVGTGITGELFFGEGSRLTVL.

As DNA, the CDR3 is TGCAGCGCCGGAGGCGTCAATCAGCCCCAGCATTTT. This gives the protein CSAGGVNQPQHF. The chain joins TRBV29-1 to TRBJ1-5; D call uncertain. Germline CDR1 SQVTM, CDR2 ANQGSEA. The CDR3 consists of 12 residues. V was pared by 7 bases and J by 3 bases, with 10 bases between. The full variable domain, its missing parts supplied by reference TRBV29-1 and TRBJ1-5, is SAVISQKPSRDICQRGTSLTIQCQVDSQVTMMFWYRQQPGQSLTLIATANQGSEATYESGFVIDKFPISRPNLTFSTLTVSNMSPEDSSIYLCSAGGVNQPQHFGDGTRLSIL.

The V and J genes are TRBV29-1 and TRBJ1-1, with D maybe TRBD1 (5 bases). Germline V CDR1 and CDR2: SQVTM, ANQGSEA. CDR3 length: 15 residues. Trimming cost V 6 bases and J 0 bases, with 17 bases left between them. In nucleotides, the CDR3 is TGCAGCGTGCGTTATAGTGGGGCGATGAACACTGAAGCTTTCTTT. It is translated as CSVRYSGAMNTEAFF.

The CDR3 is CATSRLIGGAYGYTF. CDR3 in DNA: TGTGCCACCAGCAGGCTGATCGGGGGGGCCTATGGCTACACCTTC. This rearrangement joins TRBV15 to TRBJ1-2; weak D call: TRBD1 (6 bases). V shed 3 bases and J shed 4 bases, with 15 bases lying between them. Germline CDR1 and CDR2: LNHNV and YYDKDF (reference sequence). This CDR3 contains 15 residues.

The chain uses TRBV10-3 and TRBJ2-6; D call uncertain. The V gene lost 0 bases and the J gene lost 0 bases, with 3 bases spanning the gap. The CDR3 spans 15 residues. CDR1 and CDR2 from the germline V gene are ENHRY and SYGVKD. CDR3 in DNA: TGTGCCATCAGTGAGTCGTACTCTGGGGCCAACGTCCTGACTTTC. Its protein is CAISESYSGANVLTF.

The chain has TRBV4-2 and TRBJ2-7, with D possibly TRBD2 on 5 matching bases. The CDR3 totals 15 residues. V lost 0 bases to trimming and J lost 3 bases, with 12 bases between them. Germline V CDR1 and CDR2: LGHNA, YNFKEQ. The chain's CDR3 is CASSQDQLGNYEQYF. The DNA for the CDR3 is TGTGCCAGCAGCCAAGACCAACTAGGGAACTACGAGCAGTACTTC.

V gene TRBV30 combines with J gene TRBJ1-4; TRBD1 matches 9 bases. The J segment lost 10 bases and the V segment lost 6 bases, leaving 9 bases of the junction unmatched. The germline gives CDR1 GTSNPN, CDR2 SVGIG (reference sequence). CDR3 length equals 13 residues. In DNA form, the CDR3 reads TGTGCCTGCTCGGGGACAGGGATTGGAAAACTGTTTTTT. Its translation is CACSGTGIGKLFF.

This clone was picked up a small number of times. The V gene is TRBV29-1, the J gene TRBJ2-2; maybe TRBD1 (6 bases). The CDR3 extends over 14 amino acids. Germline V gene lookup returns CDR1 SQVTM and CDR2 ANQGSEA. Between the trimmed V and J ends, which lost 6 bases and 3 bases, there was a span of 14 bases. The DNA of the CDR3 is TGCAGCGTCATACAGGGTCCTTACACCGGGGAGCTGTTTTTT. Translated, it gives CSVIQGPYTGELFF.

This chain joins TRBV14 and TRBJ2-2, with unresolved D. The V gene lost 1 base and the J gene lost 7 bases, with 7 bases spanning the gap. The CDR3 length is 13 residues. Germline CDR1 reads SGHDN; CDR2 reads FVKESK. Written as DNA, the CDR3 is TGTGCCAGCAGCCAAGCGTCAGGCGGGGAGCTGTTTTTT. It encodes CASSQASGGELFF.

This clone was observed a handful of times. The chain has TRBV7-2 and TRBJ2-3; a weak D match, TRBD1 (6 bases). V was shortened by 7 bases and J by 2 bases, with 13 bases between the two germline ends. The V gene's germline CDR1 is SGHTA and CDR2 FQGNSA. This CDR3 comprises 14 residues. In DNA form, the CDR3 reads TGTGCCAGCACTGACGGACAGAACACAGATACGCAGTATTTT. Protein product: CASTDGQNTDTQYF.

This clone was seen more than once but under ten times. The rearrangement links TRBV6-6 to TRBJ2-1; unclear D gene. This CDR3 contains 13 residues. The germline V gene encodes CDR1 MNHNY and CDR2 SVGAGI (reference sequence). Trimming took 4 bases from V and 5 from J, leaving 9 bases between them. The CDR3 bases are TGTGCCAGCAGTTCTGGGAAGAACAATGAGCAGTTCTTC. It translates to CASSSGKNNEQFF.

This clone appeared a single time. The gene calls are TRBV4-3 and TRBJ2-2, with no clear D. The CDR3 spans 15 residues. Germline lookup yields CDR1 LGHNA and CDR2 YSLEER. V shed 0 bases and J shed 6 bases, with 11 bases lying between them. The DNA of the CDR3 is TGCGCCAGCAGCCAAGATGCGTGGGTGGCCGGGGAGCTGTTTTTT. Translating it yields CASSQDAWVAGELFF.

This clone has a handful of counts. The J gene is TRBJ2-7, the V gene TRBV5-1, with a tentative D call TRBD1 (6 bases). Trimming took 4 bases from V and 0 from J, leaving 14 bases between them. The CDR3 totals 15 residues. Per the germline V gene, CDR1 is SGHRS and CDR2 is YFSETQ. The CDR3 here is CASSPGQKLSYEQYF. DNA of the CDR3: TGCGCCAGCAGCCCCGGACAGAAGCTCTCCTACGAGCAGTACTTC.